The source of this T cell receptor beta chain is a study of blood T cell repertoires in COVID-19. Study context: Samples came from the United States, Italy and Spain, spanning acute and convalescent COVID-19.

Clones were sequenced by immunoSEQ multiplex PCR, and TCRdb holds only the in-frame ones, with some missing. The table lists around 190,000 clones, around nine tenths of them singletons. This CDR3 comprises 16 residues. Germline loops: CDR1 SGHRS, CDR2 YFSETQ. V gave up 0 bases and J gave up 2 bases; unmatched junction bases: 4. Sequencing was carried out using peripheral blood. This sequence was found in a man younger than 30 with active or convalescent COVID-19. The J gene is TRBJ2-2, the V gene TRBV5-1, with 7 bases matching TRBD1. The CDR3 region is CASSLEPGGNTGELFF. DNA of the CDR3: TGCGCCAGCAGCTTGGAACCAGGGGGAAACACCGGGGAGCTGTTTTTT.